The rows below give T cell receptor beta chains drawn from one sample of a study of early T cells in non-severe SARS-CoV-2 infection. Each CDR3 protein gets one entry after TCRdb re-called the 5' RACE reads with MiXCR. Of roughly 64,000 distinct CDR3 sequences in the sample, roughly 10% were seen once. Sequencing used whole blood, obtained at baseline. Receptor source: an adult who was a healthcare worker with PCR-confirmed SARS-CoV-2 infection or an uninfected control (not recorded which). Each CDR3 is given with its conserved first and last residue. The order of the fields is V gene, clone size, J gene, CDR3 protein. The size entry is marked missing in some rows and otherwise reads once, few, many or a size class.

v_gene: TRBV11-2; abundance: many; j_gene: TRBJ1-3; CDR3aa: CASSFPGAIYF
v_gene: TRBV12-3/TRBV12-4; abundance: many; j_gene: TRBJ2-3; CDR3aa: CASSLGEGGAITDTQYF
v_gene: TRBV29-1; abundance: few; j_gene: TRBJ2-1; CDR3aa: CSVANVVGAGGEQFF
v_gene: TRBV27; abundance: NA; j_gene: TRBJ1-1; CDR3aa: CASSLSMRGLTEAFF
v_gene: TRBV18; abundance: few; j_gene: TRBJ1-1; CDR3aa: CASSPADRGHTEAFF
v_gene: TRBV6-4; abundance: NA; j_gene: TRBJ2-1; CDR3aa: CASSGLRGHEQFF
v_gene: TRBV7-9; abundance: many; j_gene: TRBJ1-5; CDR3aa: CASSSGQGVYSNQPQHF
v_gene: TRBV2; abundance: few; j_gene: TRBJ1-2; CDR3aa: CASSEAGPGYTF
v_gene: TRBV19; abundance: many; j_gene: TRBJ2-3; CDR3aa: CASSKRTGNLSRVTQYF
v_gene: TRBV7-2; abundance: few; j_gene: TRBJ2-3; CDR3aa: CASSARGATDTQYF
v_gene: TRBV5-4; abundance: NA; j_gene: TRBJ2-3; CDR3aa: CASSYTSGGASDTQYF
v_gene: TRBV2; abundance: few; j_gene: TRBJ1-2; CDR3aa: CASSVARDYGYTF
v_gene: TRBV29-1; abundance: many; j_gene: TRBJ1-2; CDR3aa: CSVEVWGAGGYTF
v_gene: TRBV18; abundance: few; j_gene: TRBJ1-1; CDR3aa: CASSPGTANTEAFF
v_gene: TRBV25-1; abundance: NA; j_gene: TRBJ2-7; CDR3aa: CASSESGRGHEQYF
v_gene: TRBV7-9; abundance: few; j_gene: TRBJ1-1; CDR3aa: CASSPWTGWMNTEAFF
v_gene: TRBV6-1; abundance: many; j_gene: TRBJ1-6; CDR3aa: CASSARTGTGDSPLHF
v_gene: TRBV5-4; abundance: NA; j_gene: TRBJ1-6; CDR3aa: CASSPPGTGPERHHF
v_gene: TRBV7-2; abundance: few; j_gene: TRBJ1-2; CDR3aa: CASSSPDRVIDYGYTF
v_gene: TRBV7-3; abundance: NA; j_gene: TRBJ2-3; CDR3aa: CASSANTDTQYF
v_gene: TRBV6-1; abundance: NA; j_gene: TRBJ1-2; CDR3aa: CAAEGQGGYTF
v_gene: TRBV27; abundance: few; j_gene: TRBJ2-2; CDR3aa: CASSSRTPTSGGATAGELFF
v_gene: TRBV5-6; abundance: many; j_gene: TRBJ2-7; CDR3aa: CASSFNGGAYEQYF
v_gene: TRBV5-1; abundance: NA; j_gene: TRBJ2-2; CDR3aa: CASSASPGQQNTGELFF
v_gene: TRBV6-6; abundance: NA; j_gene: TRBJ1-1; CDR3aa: CASSYGGGRGTEAFF
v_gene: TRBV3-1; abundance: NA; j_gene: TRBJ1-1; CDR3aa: CASSQDPGGFQEAFF
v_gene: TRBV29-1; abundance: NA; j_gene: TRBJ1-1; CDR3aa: CSVAPSGTEAFF
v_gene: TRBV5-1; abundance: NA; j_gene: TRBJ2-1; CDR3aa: CASSLAPAGGMNEQFF
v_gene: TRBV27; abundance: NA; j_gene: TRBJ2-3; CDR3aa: CASSPDFTDTQYF